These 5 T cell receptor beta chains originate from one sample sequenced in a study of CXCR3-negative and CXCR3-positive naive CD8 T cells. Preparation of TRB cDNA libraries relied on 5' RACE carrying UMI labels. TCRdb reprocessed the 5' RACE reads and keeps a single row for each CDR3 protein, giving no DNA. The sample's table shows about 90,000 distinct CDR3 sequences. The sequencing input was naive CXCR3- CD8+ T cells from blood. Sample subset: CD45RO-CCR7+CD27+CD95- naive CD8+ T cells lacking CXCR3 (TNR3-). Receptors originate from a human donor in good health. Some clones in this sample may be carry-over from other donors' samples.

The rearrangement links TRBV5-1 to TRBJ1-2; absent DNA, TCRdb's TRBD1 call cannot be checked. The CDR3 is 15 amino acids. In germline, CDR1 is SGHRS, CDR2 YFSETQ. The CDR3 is CASSSWTGEEDGYTF.

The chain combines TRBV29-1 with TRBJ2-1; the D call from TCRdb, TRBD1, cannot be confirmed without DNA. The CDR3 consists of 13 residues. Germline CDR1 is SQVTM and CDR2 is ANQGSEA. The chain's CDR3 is CSVETPRGDEQFF.

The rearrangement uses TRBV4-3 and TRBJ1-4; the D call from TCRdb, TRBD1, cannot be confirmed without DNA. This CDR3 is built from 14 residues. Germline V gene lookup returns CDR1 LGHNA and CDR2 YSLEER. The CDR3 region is CASSQGQGKEKLFF.

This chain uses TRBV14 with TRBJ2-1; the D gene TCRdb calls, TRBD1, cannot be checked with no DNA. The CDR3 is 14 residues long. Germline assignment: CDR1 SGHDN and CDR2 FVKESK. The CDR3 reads CASSVGTRYNEQSF. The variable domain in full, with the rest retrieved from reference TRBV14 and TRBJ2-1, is EAGVTQFPSHSVIEKGQTVTLRCDPISGHDNLYWYRRVMGKEIKFLLHFVKESKQDESGMPNNRFLAERTGGTYSTLKVQPAELEDSGVYFCASSVGTRYNEQSFGPGTRLTVL.

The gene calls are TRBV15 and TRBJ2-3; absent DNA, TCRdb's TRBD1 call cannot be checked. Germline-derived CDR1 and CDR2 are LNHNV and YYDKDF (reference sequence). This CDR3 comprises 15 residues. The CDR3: CATSVRGFGTDTQYF.